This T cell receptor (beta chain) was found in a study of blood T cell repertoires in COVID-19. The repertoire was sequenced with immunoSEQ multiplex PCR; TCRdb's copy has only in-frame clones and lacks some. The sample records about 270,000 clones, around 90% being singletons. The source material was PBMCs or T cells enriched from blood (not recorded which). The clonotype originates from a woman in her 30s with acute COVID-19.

The CDR3 DNA reads as TGTGCCAGCAGTGACAGGGGGCGCTCAGGTGAGCAGTTCTTC. Translating gives CASSDRGRSGEQFF. V and J are TRBV6-1 and TRBJ2-1; 8 bases are a match to TRBD1. This CDR3 is 14 amino acids long. Looked up from germline, CDR1 is MNHNS and CDR2 is SASEGT. V dropped 3 bases and J dropped 9; count of bases not matched to a gene: 7.